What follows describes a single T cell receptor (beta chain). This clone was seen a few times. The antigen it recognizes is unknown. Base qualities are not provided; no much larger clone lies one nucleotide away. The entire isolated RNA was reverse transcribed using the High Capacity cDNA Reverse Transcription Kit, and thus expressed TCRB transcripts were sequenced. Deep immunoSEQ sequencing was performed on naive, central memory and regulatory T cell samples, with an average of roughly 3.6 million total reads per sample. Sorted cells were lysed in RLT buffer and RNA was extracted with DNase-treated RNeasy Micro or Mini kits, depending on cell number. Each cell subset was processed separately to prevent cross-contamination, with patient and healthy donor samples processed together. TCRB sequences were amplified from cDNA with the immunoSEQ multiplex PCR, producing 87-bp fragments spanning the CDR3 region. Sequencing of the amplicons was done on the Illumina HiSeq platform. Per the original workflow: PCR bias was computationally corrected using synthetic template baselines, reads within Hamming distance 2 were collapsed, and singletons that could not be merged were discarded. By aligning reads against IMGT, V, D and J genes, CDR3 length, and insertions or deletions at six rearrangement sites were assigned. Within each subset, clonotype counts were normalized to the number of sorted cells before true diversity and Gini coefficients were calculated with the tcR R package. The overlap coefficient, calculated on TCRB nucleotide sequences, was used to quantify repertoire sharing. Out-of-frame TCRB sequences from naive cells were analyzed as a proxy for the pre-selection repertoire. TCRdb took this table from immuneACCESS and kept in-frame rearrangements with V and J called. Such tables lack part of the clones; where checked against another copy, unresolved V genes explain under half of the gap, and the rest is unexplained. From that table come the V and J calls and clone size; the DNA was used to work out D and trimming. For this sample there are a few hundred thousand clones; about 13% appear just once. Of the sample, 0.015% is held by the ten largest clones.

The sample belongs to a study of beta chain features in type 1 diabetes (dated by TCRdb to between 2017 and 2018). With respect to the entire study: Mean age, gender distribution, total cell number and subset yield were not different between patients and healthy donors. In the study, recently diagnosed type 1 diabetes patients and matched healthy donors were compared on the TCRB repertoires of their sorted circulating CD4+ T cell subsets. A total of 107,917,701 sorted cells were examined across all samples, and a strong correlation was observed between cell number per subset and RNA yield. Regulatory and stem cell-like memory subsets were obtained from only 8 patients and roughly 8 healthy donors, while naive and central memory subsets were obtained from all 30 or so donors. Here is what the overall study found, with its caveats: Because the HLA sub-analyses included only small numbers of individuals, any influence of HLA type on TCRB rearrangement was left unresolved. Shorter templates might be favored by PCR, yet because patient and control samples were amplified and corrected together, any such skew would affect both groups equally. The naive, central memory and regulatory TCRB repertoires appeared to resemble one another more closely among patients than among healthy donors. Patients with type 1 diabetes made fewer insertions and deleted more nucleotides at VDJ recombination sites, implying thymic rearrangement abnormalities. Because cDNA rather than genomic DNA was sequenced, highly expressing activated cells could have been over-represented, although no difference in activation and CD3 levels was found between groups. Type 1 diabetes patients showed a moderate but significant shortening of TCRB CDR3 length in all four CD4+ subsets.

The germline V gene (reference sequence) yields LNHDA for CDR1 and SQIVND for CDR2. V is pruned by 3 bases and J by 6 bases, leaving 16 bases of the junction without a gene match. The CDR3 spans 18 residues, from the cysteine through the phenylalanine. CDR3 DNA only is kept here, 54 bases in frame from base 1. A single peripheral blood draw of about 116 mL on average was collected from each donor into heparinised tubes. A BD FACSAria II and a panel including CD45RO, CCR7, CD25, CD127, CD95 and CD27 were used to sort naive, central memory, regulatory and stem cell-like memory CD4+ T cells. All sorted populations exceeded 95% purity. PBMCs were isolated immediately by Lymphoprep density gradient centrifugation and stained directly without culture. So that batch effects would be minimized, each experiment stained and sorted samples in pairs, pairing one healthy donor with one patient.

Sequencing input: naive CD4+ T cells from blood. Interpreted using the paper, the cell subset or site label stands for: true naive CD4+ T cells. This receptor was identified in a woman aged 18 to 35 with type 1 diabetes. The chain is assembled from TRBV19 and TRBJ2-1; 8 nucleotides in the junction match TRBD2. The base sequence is TGTGCCAGTAGTATCCCCCCAGCGGGAGTACTTAGGGCCAATGAGCAGTTCTTC. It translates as CASSIPPAGVLRANEQFF. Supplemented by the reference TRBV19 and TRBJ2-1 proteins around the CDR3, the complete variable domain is DGGITQSPKYLFRKEGQNVTLSCEQNLNHDAMYWYRQDPGQGLRLIYYSQIVNDFQKGDIAEGYSVSREKKESFPLTVTSAQKNPTAFYLCASSIPPAGVLRANEQFFGPGTRLTVL.